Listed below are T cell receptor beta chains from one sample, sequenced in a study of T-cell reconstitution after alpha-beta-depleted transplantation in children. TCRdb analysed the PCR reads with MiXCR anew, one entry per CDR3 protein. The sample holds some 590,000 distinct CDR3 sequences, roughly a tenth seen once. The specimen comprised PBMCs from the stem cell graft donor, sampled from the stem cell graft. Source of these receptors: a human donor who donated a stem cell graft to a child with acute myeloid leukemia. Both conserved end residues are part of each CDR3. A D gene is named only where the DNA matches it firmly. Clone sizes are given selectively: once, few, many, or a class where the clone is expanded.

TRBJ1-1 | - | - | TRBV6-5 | CASSYRGGFTEAFF | TGTGCCAGCAGTTACCGGGGAGGTTTTACTGAAGCTTTCTTT
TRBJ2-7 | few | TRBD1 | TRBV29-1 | CSVGQGSIYEQYF | TGCAGCGTAGGACAGGGTAGTATTTACGAGCAGTACTTC
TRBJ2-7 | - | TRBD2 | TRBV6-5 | CASSSPGLAGGGVPYEQYF | TGTGCCAGCAGTTCCCCGGGACTAGCGGGAGGAGGAGTACCCTACGAGCAGTACTTC
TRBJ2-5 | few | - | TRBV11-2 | CASSLRSLANDVGQETQYF | TGTGCCAGCAGCTTGAGGTCTTTGGCGAATGACGTGGGGCAAGAGACCCAGTACTTC
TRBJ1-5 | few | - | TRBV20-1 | CSASRSSGVGNQPQHF | TGCAGTGCTAGTAGGTCGTCAGGGGTCGGCAATCAGCCCCAGCATTTT
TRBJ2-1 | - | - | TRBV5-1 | CASSLDFFNEQFF | TGCGCCAGCAGCTTGGACTTCTTCAATGAGCAGTTCTTC
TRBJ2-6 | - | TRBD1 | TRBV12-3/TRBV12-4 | CASSPDRGTGANVLTF | TGTGCCAGCAGTCCGGACAGGGGGACTGGGGCCAACGTCCTGACTTTC
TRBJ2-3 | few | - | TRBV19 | CASRTDSTDTQYF | TGTGCCAGTAGAACGGACAGCACAGATACGCAGTATTTT
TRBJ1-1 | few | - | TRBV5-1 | CASSLQSGEAFF | TGCGCCAGCAGCTTACAAAGCGGGGAAGCTTTCTTT
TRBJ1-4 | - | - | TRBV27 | CASSYQGIGEKLFF | TGTGCCAGCAGTTACCAGGGGATAGGAGAAAAACTGTTTTTT
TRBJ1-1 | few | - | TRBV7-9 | CASSTLAANTETFF | TGTGCCAGCAGCACATTAGCGGCGAACACTGAAACTTTCTTT
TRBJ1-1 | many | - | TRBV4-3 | CASSQGRLNTEAFF | TGCGCCAGCAGCCAAGGCAGATTGAACACTGAAGCTTTCTTT
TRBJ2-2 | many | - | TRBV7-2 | CASSQRIGPNYGELFF | TGTGCCAGCAGCCAAAGGATTGGACCCAACTACGGGGAGCTGTTTTTT
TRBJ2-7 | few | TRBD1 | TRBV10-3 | CAISKGQGMNEQYF | TGTGCCATCAGCAAGGGACAGGGCATGAACGAGCAGTACTTC
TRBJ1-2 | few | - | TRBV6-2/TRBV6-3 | CASSGIYGYTF | TGTGCCAGCTCAGGGATTTATGGCTACACCTTC
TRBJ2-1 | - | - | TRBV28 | CASSAPGSYSRNEQFF | TGTGCCAGCTCGGCCCCCGGGAGCTACAGCAGGAATGAGCAGTTCTTC
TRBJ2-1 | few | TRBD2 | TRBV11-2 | CASSPLGLAAAVVYNEQFF | TGTGCCAGCAGCCCTTTGGGACTAGCGGCGGCGGTGGTGTACAATGAGCAGTTCTTC
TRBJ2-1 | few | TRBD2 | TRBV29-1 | CSVAIAGGPLGYEQFF | TGCAGCGTTGCCATCGCGGGAGGGCCTTTAGGCTATGAGCAGTTCTTC
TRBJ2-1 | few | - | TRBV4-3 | CASSWDQTYNEQFF | TGCGCCAGCAGCTGGGATCAGACCTACAATGAGCAGTTCTTC
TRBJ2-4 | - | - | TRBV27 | CASSLGMIGVSKNIQYF | TGTGCCAGCAGTTTAGGGATGATCGGGGTCTCCAAAAACATTCAGTACTTC
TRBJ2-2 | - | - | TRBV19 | CASSIEGATGELFF | TGTGCCAGTAGTATTGAAGGTGCCACCGGGGAGCTGTTTTTT
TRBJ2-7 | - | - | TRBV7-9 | CASSLRSRYEQYF | TGTGCCAGCAGCTTAAGGTCCAGATACGAGCAGTACTTC
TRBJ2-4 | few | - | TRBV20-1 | CSAPRDPRNIQYF | TGCAGTGCCCCTAGGGACCCCCGGAACATTCAGTACTTC
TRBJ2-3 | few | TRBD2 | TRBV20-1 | CSARVAGGGTDTQYF | TGCAGTGCTAGAGTCGCGGGAGGAGGCACAGATACGCAGTATTTT
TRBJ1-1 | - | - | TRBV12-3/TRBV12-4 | CASSFRAGLLNTEAFF | TGTGCCAGCAGTTTTCGGGCAGGATTATTGAACACTGAAGCTTTCTTT
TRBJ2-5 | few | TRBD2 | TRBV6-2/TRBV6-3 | CASNRLAVYQETQYF | TGTGCCAGCAACCGACTAGCAGTGTACCAAGAGACCCAGTACTTC
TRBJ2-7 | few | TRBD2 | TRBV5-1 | CASTGTSGRNEQYF | TGCGCCAGTACCGGGACTAGCGGGAGAAACGAGCAGTACTTC
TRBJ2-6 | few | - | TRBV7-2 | CASSLEFSGANVLTF | TGTGCCAGCAGCTTAGAGTTCTCTGGGGCCAACGTCCTGACTTTC
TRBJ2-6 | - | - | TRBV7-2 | CASSLRSAGANVLTF | TGTGCCAGCAGCTTAAGGAGCGCTGGGGCCAACGTCCTGACTTTC
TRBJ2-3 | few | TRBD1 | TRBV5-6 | CASRAGTGGYRDTQYF | TGTGCCAGCAGGGCCGGGACAGGGGGGTATAGAGATACGCAGTATTTT
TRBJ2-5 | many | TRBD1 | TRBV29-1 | CSVTGNQETQYF | TGCAGCGTGACAGGGAACCAAGAGACCCAGTACTTC
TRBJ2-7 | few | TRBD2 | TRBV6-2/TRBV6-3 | CASSLSSGRNEQYF | TGTGCCAGCAGTCTCTCTAGCGGGAGGAACGAGCAGTACTTC
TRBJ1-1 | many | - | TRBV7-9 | CASSLTVSGAFF | TGTGCCAGCAGCTTAACGGTCTCGGGGGCTTTCTTT
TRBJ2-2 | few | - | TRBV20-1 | CSARGGTTGELFF | TGCAGTGCTAGAGGCGGGACTACCGGGGAGCTGTTTTTT
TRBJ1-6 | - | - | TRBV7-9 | CASSLATGNSPLHF | TGTGCCAGCAGCTTAGCTACAGGAAATTCACCCCTCCACTTT
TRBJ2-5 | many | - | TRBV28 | CASTSGQETQYF | TGTGCCAGCACGTCAGGCCAAGAGACCCAGTACTTC
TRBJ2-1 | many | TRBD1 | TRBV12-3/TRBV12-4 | CASSFSGQGCDEQFF | TGTGCCAGCAGTTTCTCGGGACAGGGTTGCGATGAGCAGTTCTTC
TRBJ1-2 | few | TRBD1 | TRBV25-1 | CASRGTGDNGYTF | TGTGCCAGCAGAGGGACAGGGGATAATGGCTACACCTTC
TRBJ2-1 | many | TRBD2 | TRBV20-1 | CSASGAGAGDEQFF | TGCAGTGCTAGTGGGGCGGGAGCGGGCGATGAGCAGTTCTTC
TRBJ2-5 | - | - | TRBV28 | CASSFSAGTQYF | TGTGCCAGCAGTTTCTCCGCGGGGACCCAGTACTTC
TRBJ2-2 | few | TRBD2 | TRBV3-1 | CASSQPGLALVDGTGELFF | TGTGCCAGCAGCCAACCCGGACTAGCACTGGTGGATGGGACCGGGGAGCTGTTTTTT
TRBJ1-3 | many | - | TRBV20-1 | CSAMGGRGNTIYF | TGCAGTGCTATGGGAGGAAGGGGAAACACCATATATTTT
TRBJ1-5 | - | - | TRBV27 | CASSRKAAKPQQPQHF | TGTGCCAGCAGTAGAAAGGCGGCGAAACCTCAGCAGCCCCAGCATTTT
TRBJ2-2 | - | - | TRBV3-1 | CASSQKSPSSTGELFF | TGTGCCAGCAGCCAAAAATCTCCTAGTTCTACCGGGGAGCTGTTTTTT
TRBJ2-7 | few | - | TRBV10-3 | CAIMGGSYEQYF | TGTGCCATCATGGGAGGCAGCTACGAGCAGTACTTC
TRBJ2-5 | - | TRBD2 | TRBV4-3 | CASSQLPSGMGETQYF | TGCGCCAGCAGCCAACTCCCTAGCGGGATGGGAGAGACCCAGTACTTC
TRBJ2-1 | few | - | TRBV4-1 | CASSQDRSGPYNEQFF | TGCGCCAGCAGCCAAGATCGGAGCGGACCTTACAATGAGCAGTTCTTC
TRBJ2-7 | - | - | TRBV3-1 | CASSPPVGGALLVEQYF | TGTGCCAGCAGCCCCCCCGTAGGGGGGGCCCTCTTGGTCGAGCAGTACTTC
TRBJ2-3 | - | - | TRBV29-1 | CSVVSYMVGDTQYF | TGCAGCGTTGTGTCCTATATGGTTGGAGATACGCAGTATTTT
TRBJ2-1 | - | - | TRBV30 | CAWSGGKVGSYNEQFF | TGTGCCTGGAGTGGGGGCAAAGTAGGGTCCTACAATGAGCAGTTCTTC
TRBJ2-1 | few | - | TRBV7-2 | CASSLVRGLEQFF | TGTGCCAGCAGCTTAGTTCGAGGGCTCGAGCAGTTCTTC
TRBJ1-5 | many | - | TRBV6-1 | CASSHNRDLNQPQHF | TGTGCCAGCAGCCATAACCGGGACTTAAATCAGCCCCAGCATTTT
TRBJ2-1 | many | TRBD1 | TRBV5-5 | CASSTGTGEPYNEQFF | TGTGCCAGCAGCACAGGGACAGGGGAACCGTACAATGAGCAGTTCTTC
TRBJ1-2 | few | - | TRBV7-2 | CASERTNYGYTF | TGTGCCAGTGAAAGGACCAACTATGGCTACACCTTC
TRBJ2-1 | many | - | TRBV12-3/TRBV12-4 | CASSLGGNRGNEQFF | TGTGCCAGCAGTTTAGGCGGGAACAGGGGCAATGAGCAGTTCTTC
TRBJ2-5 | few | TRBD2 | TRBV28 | CASSERSGGGGETQYF | TGTGCCAGCAGTGAACGTTCTGGTGGGGGAGGGGAGACCCAGTACTTC
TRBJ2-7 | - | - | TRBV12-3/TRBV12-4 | CASSLSGNEQYF | TGTGCCAGCAGTTTAAGTGGCAACGAGCAGTACTTC
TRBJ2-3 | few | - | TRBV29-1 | CSVEGYLFTDTQYF | TGCAGCGTTGAAGGGTATCTTTTCACAGATACGCAGTATTTT
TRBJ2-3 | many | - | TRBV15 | CATSTSGYSTDTQYF | TGTGCCACCAGCACGTCAGGGTATTCCACGGATACGCAGTATTTT
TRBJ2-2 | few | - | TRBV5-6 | CASSLPTYTGELFF | TGTGCCAGCAGCTTACCTACTTACACCGGGGAGCTGTTTTTT